The 5 T cell receptor beta chains presented below share a single source sample, sequenced in a study of CD4+ T cells in melanoma. Libraries were prepared by immunoSEQ multiplex PCR; TCRdb keeps only in-frame clonotypes and omits some of them. Among around 100,000 clones listed, roughly 90% were seen once. Sequenced: peripheral blood. The origin of the receptors is a human donor with melanoma.

The chain joins TRBV2 to TRBJ2-2, with TRBD1 matching 9 bases. The germline CDR1 and CDR2 sequences are SNHLY and FYNNEI. The CDR3 totals 14 residues. V gave up 6 bases and J gave up 7 bases; unmatched junction bases: 6. The CDR3 nucleotides read TGTGCCAGCAGAGCCGGGACAGGGTACGGGGAGCTGTTTTTT. Protein product: CASRAGTGYGELFF.

This clone was counted once. The rearrangement links TRBV10-3 to TRBJ2-3; D ambiguous. The CDR3 length is 12 residues. V dropped 0 bases and J dropped 3 bases, with 1 base sitting between them. Germline assignment: CDR1 ENHRY and CDR2 SYGVKD. The CDR3: CAISESTDTQYF. DNA of the CDR3: TGTGCCATCAGTGAGTCTACAGATACGCAGTATTTT.

The rearrangement joins TRBV4-3 to TRBJ1-6; the D is unclear. Germline V CDR1 and CDR2: LGHNA, YSLEER. V was cut by 4 bases and J by 6 bases, with 19 bases left in between. This CDR3 spans 17 amino acids. This chain's CDR3 is CASSLSRAPGSNSPLHF. For the CDR3, the DNA is TGCGCCAGCAGCCTGTCGCGGGCCCCTGGGAGTAATTCACCCCTCCACTTT.

The chain carries TRBV4-3 and TRBJ2-5; 11 bases match TRBD2. V shed 6 bases and J 3 bases; nucleotides not matched to a gene: 6. The CDR3 sequence is 15 residues long. Germline loops: CDR1 LGHNA, CDR2 YSLEER. The CDR3 sequence is CASRPIAGGEETQYF. The CDR3 DNA is TGCGCCAGCAGACCCATAGCGGGAGGGGAAGAGACCCAGTACTTC.

The J gene is TRBJ2-7, the V gene TRBV28, with D possibly matching TRBD2 (6 bases). Trimming cost V 6 bases and J 5 bases, with 17 bases left between them. The germline CDR1 and CDR2 sequences are MDHEN and SYDVKM. There are 14 residues in the CDR3. CDR3 region: CASRGPLGGNEQYF. The CDR3 nucleotides are TGTGCCAGCAGGGGTCCCCTGGGGGGAAACGAGCAGTACTTC.